This paragraph reports one TCR beta chain. Lacking the conserved final phenylalanine or tryptophan, this CDR3 likely reflects a read error. The CDR3 totals 18 residues. Germline lookup yields CDR1 SNHLY and CDR2 FYNNEI. Germline trimming cut 8 bases from V and 6 bases from J; bases unmatched to any gene: 17. The authors reverse transcribed 0.5 to 1 ug RNA with random hexamers. TCRdb processed the immunoSEQ multiplex PCR reads anew with MiXCR; each CDR3 protein has one entry. The table records hundreds of thousands of distinct CDR3 sequences, around 85% of them present only once. The source of the sample is a study of CD8 T cells in Susac syndrome.

The chain combines TRBV2 with TRBJ1-5; 12 bases match TRBD1. This TCR was recovered from a human donor with multiple sclerosis. Sequencing used CD8+ T cells from PBMCs. The CDR3: CASSLHLSGTGGSQPQHL. The CDR3 nucleotides are TGTGCCAGCTCTCTACACCTTTCCGGGACAGGGGGCAGTCAGCCCCAGCATCTT.